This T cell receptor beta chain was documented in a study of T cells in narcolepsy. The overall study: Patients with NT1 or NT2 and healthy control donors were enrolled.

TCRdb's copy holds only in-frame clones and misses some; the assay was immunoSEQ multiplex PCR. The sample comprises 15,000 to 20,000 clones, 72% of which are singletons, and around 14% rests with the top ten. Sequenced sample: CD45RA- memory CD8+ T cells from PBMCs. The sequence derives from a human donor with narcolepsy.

DNA for the CDR3: TGTGCCAGCTCACCGACGGGACAGGGGGTAGGGTTATGGCAGCCCCAGCATTTT. Translated, it gives CASSPTGQGVGLWQPQHF. The rearrangement links TRBV18 to TRBJ1-5; 11 bases match TRBD1. After removal of 3 bases from V and 7 bases from J, the junction contained 14 bases not matched to a gene. The CDR3 loop spans 18 amino acids. The germline V gene encodes CDR1 KGHSH and CDR2 LQKENI.